This T cell receptor beta chain appears in the sequencing data of a study of cytomegalovirus exposure and HLA in healthy donors. For this clone: The antigen remains undetermined.

The J segment lost 3 bases and the V segment lost 7 bases, leaving 11 bases of the junction unmatched. CDR1 and CDR2 from the germline V gene are LNHDA and SQIVND (reference sequence). The CDR3 runs 15 residues. Broader study findings: For TCR beta chains, V- and J-gene trimming was later linked to a missense DCLRE1C variant.

The PCR employed 60 Vbeta primers together with 13 Jbeta primers. Only in-frame clones appear in the TCRdb table, and some are missing; sequencing was by immunoSEQ multiplex PCR. The profile covers about 190,000 clones, with more than 70% appearing a single time and approximately 1.8% taken by the ten largest. The chain joins TRBV19 to TRBJ1-2; 7 positions agree with TRBD1. The source is a man in his forties or fifties in good health and CMV-seropositive. The sequenced sample was PBMCs. The CDR3 nucleotides are TGTGCCAGTATCGGAAGCCGGGACAGACACTATGGCTACACCTTC. Its protein product is CASIGSRDRHYGYTF.